This TCR beta chain is from a study of cytomegalovirus exposure and HLA in healthy donors. Notes on the study in general: Many donors carried some public TCRs, although rarity characterized most TCR sequences. Because they were indistinguishable, some V segments, including TRBV6-2 and TRBV6-3, were excluded. High specificity and sensitivity for cytomegalovirus status were reported for the classifier.

PCR amplification relied on 60 Vbeta primers (plus 13 Jbeta primers). The assay was immunoSEQ multiplex PCR, and TCRdb's table has in-frame clones only and misses some. The sample includes around 100,000 clones, approximately 80% of them seen just once. This clone was found a few times. The antigen is undetermined. Regarding donors, all were healthy bone marrow donors. The V and J ends lost 3 bases and 7 bases, in that order; junction bases with no gene match: 20. Germline V lookup: CDR1 MNHEY, CDR2 SMNVEV (reference sequence). The CDR3 extends over 20 amino acids. J is TRBJ2-2 and V is TRBV27; the match to TRBD1 covers 10 bases. The sample was PBMCs. This TCR was recovered from a female donor in good health and CMV-seropositive. The CDR3 sequence: CASSLRGQGVYLSSNGELFF. The CDR3, as DNA: TGTGCCAGCAGTTTGCGAGGACAGGGGGTATACCTTTCTTCTAACGGGGAGCTGTTTTTT.